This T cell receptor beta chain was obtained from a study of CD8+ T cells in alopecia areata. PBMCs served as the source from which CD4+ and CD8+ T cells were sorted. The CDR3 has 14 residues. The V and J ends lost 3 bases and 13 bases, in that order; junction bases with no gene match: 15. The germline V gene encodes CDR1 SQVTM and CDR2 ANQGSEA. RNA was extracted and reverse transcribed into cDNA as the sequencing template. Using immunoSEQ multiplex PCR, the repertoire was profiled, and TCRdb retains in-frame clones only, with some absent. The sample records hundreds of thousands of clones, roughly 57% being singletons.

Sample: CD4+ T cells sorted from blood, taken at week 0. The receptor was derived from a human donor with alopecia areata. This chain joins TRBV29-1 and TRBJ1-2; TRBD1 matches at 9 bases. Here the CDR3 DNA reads TGCAGCGTTGATCGTCCCGGGACAGGGATCAATCTCACCTTC. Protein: CSVDRPGTGINLTF.